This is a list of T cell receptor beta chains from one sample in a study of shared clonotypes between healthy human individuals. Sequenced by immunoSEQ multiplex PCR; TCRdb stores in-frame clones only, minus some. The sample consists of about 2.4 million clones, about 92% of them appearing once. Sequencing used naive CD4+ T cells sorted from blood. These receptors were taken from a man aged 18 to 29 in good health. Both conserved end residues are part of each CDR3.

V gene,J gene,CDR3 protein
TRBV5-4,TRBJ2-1,CASSLVGGGYNEQFF
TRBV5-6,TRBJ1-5,CASSLRGSSNQPQHF
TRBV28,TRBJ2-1,CASERLNNEQFF
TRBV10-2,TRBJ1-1,CASSDWDRLNTEAFF
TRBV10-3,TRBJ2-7,CAISGLAGGYEQYF
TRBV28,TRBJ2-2,CASSLGQNTGELFF
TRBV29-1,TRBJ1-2,CSVEGQGWGYGYTF
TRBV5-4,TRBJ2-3,CASSPGTSGTDTQYF
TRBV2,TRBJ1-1,CASSTSGTEAFF
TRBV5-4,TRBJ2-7,CASSWGGGSDYEQYF
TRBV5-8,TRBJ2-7,CASSLPRGLAGGRHEQYF
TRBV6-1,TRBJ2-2,CASREHPLGAGELFF
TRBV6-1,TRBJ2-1,CASSEASGRAFNEQFF
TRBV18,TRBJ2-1,CASSPQGIDNEQFF
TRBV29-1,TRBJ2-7,CSVAGDSYEQYF
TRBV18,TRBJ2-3,CASSPGHPDTQYF
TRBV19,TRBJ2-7,CASSIPLSYEQYF